Below are 21 T cell receptor beta chains sequenced from a single sample in a study of CD4 T cell repertoires in COVID-19. Generated by immunoSEQ multiplex PCR, the TCRdb table keeps only in-frame clones and is missing some. In the table there are fewer than 100,000 clones, 83% of which are singletons. The source material was CD4+ T cells from peripheral blood, sampled after recovery from COVID-19. The receptors originated from a human donor who had COVID-19.

This clone came up a few times. The genes are TRBV24-1 and TRBJ2-7; D call uncertain. Between the trimmed V and J ends, which lost 7 bases and 5 bases, there was a span of 11 bases. From germline, CDR1 is KGHDR and CDR2 SFDVKD. This CDR3 region has 12 residues. CDR3 residues: CATRPRENEQYF. DNA of the CDR3: TGTGCCACCAGGCCTAGGGAAAACGAGCAGTACTTC.

The chain is built from TRBV4-1 and TRBJ1-2, with TRBD1 identical over 9 bases. The CDR3 extends over 14 amino acids. The J segment lost 7 bases and the V segment lost 5 bases, leaving 8 bases of the junction unmatched. Germline loops: CDR1 MGHRA, CDR2 YSYEKL. In DNA, the CDR3 is TGCGCCAGCAGCACCGGGACAGGGTTTCCTGGCTACACCTTC. It yields the protein CASSTGTGFPGYTF.

This clone was recorded a few times. This rearrangement joins TRBV11-3 to TRBJ2-5; 7 bases align to TRBD1. CDR1 is SGHNT, CDR2 YENEEA, per germline. The V gene end was trimmed by 2 bases and the J gene end by 4 bases; junction bases not matched to a gene: 10. The CDR3 has 16 amino acids. CDR3 sequence (DNA): TGTGCCAGCAGCTTACGGAGTCAACAGGGGCGAGAGACCCAGTACTTC. Protein sequence: CASSLRSQQGRETQYF.

This clone is a singleton in its sample. J is TRBJ1-1 and V is TRBV14; D is possibly TRBD1 (5 bases). The V and J ends lost 6 bases and 4 bases respectively, with 21 bases between them. The germline V gene encodes CDR1 SGHDN and CDR2 FVKESK. This CDR3 is built from 16 residues. The chain's CDR3 is CASSLTGFTGGTEAFF. The DNA for the CDR3 is TGTGCCAGCAGTCTCACAGGATTTACGGGGGGCACTGAAGCTTTCTTT.

The chain has TRBV3-1 (or the pseudogene TRBV3-2) and TRBJ2-1, with 9 nucleotides matching TRBD2. Losses at the gene ends were 0 bases for V and 9 bases for J; bases not matched to a gene: 3. Germline assignment: CDR1 LGHDT and CDR2 YNNKEL (reference sequence). The CDR3 contains 14 residues. CDR3 bases: TGTGCCAGCAGCCAAGAGACTAGCGGAGGTGAGCAGTTCTTC. Amino acid sequence: CASSQETSGGEQFF.

This clone was counted once. V is TRBV3-1 (or the pseudogene TRBV3-2) and J is TRBJ2-2; no reliable D call. This CDR3 is 15 amino acids long. Trimming left V 0 bases short and J 7 bases short, with 12 bases between. The germline CDR1 and CDR2 sequences are LGHDT and YNNKEL (reference sequence). The CDR3 sequence: CASSQEFRSFGELFF. The CDR3 DNA reads TGTGCCAGCAGCCAAGAATTCAGGTCTTTCGGGGAGCTGTTTTTT.

This chain links TRBV13 with TRBJ2-3; 8 bases fit TRBD1. The CDR3 loop spans 19 amino acids. Germline CDR1 is PRHDT and CDR2 is FYEKMQ (reference sequence). V shed 3 bases, J shed 4 bases, and the junction held 18 bases outside the gene matches. The CDR3 protein is CASSFSVIGQGRLADTQYF. CDR3 bases: TGTGCCAGCAGCTTTAGCGTCATCGGACAGGGACGACTTGCAGATACGCAGTATTTT.

This clone was recorded only once. The rearrangement uses TRBV9 and TRBJ1-1, with D possibly TRBD1 on 6 matching bases. V dropped 5 bases and J dropped 4 bases, with 12 bases sitting between them. Germline assignment: CDR1 SGDLS and CDR2 YYNGEE. The CDR3 covers 13 residues. The CDR3 DNA reads TGTGCCAGCAGTACGACAGGACTCACTGAAGCTTTCTTT. Translation gives CASSTTGLTEAFF.

The V and J genes are TRBV11-2 and TRBJ2-5; TRBD1 or TRBD2 may be the D gene (5 bases each). With 6 bases removed from V and 4 bases from J, the gap between germline ends came to 18 bases. This CDR3 comprises 15 residues. The V gene's germline CDR1 is SGHAT and CDR2 FQNNGV. The CDR3 here is CASSSPGRRRETQYF. The CDR3 DNA reads as TGTGCCAGCAGTTCTCCGGGACGGAGGAGAGAGACCCAGTACTTC. Together with reference TRBV11-2 and TRBJ2-5, the CDR3 gives the full variable domain: EAGVAQSPRYKIIEKRQSVAFWCNPISGHATLYWYQQILGQGPKLLIQFQNNGVVDDSQLPKDRFSAERLKGVDSTLKIQPAKLEDSAVYLCASSSPGRRRETQYFGPGTRLLVL.

The chain has TRBV28 and TRBJ2-1, with 14 bases aligning to TRBD2. V lost 8 bases and J lost 8; bases outside the gene matches: 2. Germline CDR1 and CDR2: MDHEN and SYDVKM. The CDR3 has 13 amino acids. CDR3 protein: CASGTSGGYEQFF. The CDR3 region has the DNA TGTGCCAGCGGGACTAGCGGGGGATATGAGCAGTTCTTC.

The chain employs TRBV3-1 (or the pseudogene TRBV3-2) and TRBJ1-2; D is ambiguous. From germline, CDR1 is LGHDT and CDR2 YNNKEL (reference sequence). The CDR3 covers 13 residues. The germline V and J ends were trimmed by 3 bases and 4 bases, with 9 bases remaining between them. The CDR3 reads CASSQGGFYGYTF. The CDR3 DNA reads TGTGCCAGCAGCCAGGGAGGGTTCTATGGCTACACCTTC.

This chain joins TRBV5-1 and TRBJ2-7, with 11 bases identical to TRBD1. V lost 4 bases, J lost 5 bases, and 11 bases stayed unmatched. Per germline, CDR1 SGHRS and CDR2 YFSETQ. The CDR3 runs to 16 residues. The CDR3 protein is CASSLDLDRGRNEQYF. CDR3 coding DNA: TGCGCCAGCAGCCTCGATTTGGACAGGGGGCGTAACGAGCAGTACTTC.

This clone has a single count. The chain employs TRBV18 and TRBJ2-1; a possible D gene is TRBD1 (6 bases). The CDR3 is 13 amino acids. Germline lookup yields CDR1 KGHSH and CDR2 LQKENI. V lost 3 bases, J lost 6 bases, and 9 bases lay in between. The CDR3 DNA reads as TGTGCCAGCTCACCCGACAGGACCAATGAGCAGTTCTTC. Encoded protein: CASSPDRTNEQFF.

The chain is built from TRBV5-4 and TRBJ2-3; D gene uncertain. This CDR3 region has 12 residues. Per germline, CDR1 SGHNT and CDR2 YYREEE (reference sequence). Trimming pared 2 bases from V and 0 bases from J, leaving 1 base between. The DNA of the CDR3 is TGTGCCAGCAGCTTCAGCACAGATACGCAGTATTTT. This gives the protein CASSFSTDTQYF.

CDR3 DNA sequence: TGCAGCGTTACTACCAGGACAGGGGGATCTGGAAACACCATATATTTT. The encoded protein is CSVTTRTGGSGNTIYF. The chain has TRBV29-1 and TRBJ1-3; 10 bases are a match to TRBD1. J gave up 1 base and V 5 bases, and 8 bases lay outside the gene matches. The CDR3 runs 16 residues. From germline, CDR1 is SQVTM and CDR2 ANQGSEA.

The V call is TRBV5-6, the J call TRBJ1-6, with a tentative D call TRBD1 (6 bases). The ends were cut back, 4 bases at V and 6 bases at J, with 14 bases in the middle. The CDR3 totals 15 residues. Germline lookup yields CDR1 SGHDT and CDR2 YYEEEE. The CDR3 reads CASSPRRGANSPLHF. In DNA form, the CDR3 reads TGTGCCAGCAGCCCACGGAGGGGGGCTAATTCACCCCTCCACTTT.

Details on this clone: An end of the junction differs from the germline gene, which may be a read error. The chain links TRBV4-1 to TRBJ2-5; 7 bases line up with TRBD1. Germline V CDR1 and CDR2: MGHRA, YSYEKL. The CDR3 is 15 residues long. The CDR3 loop is CASSQPDRDGETQYF. CDR3 bases: TGCGCCAGCAGCCAACCCGACAGGGACGGAGAGACTCAGTACTTC.

J is TRBJ1-2 and V is TRBV6-1; D gene uncertain. Germline V gene sequence: CDR1 MNHNS, CDR2 SASEGT. The CDR3 runs 12 residues. V shed 3 bases and J shed 8 bases, with 10 bases lying between them. DNA for the CDR3: TGTGCCAGCAGTGAGGCGGGGTTGGGCTACACCTTC. Amino acids: CASSEAGLGYTF.

The table lists this clone with a count of one. The genes are TRBV7-3 and TRBJ2-2; the match to TRBD2 covers 13 bases. Germline loops: CDR1 SGHTA, CDR2 FQGTGA. The CDR3 length is 17 residues. J was trimmed by 8 bases and V by 4 bases; bases with no gene match: 10. CDR3 nucleotide sequence: TGTGCCAGCAGCTCGATCCCGGGACTAGCGGGGTCAGGGGAGCTGTTTTTT. This encodes CASSSIPGLAGSGELFF.

Points on this clone: Within the sample, other DNA sequences also encode this same CDR3. The CDR3 bases are TGTGCCATCAGTGAGGTGGGCACTGAAGCTTTCTTT. Its translation: CAISEVGTEAFF. The gene calls are TRBV10-3 and TRBJ1-1; D remains ambiguous. The CDR3 covers 12 residues. Germline V gives CDR1 ENHRY, CDR2 SYGVKD. Trimming took off 2 bases at V and 4 bases at J, with 5 bases between the two ends.

The chain is built from TRBV15 and TRBJ1-4; 7 nucleotides line up with TRBD1. Trimming cost V 2 bases and J 8 bases; bases outside gene matches: 8. CDR1 is LNHNV, CDR2 YYDKDF, per germline (reference sequence). This CDR3 is built from 15 residues. The CDR3 sequence is CATSRTGVGQEKLFF. The DNA of the CDR3 is TGTGCCACCAGCAGAACAGGGGTGGGGCAAGAAAAACTGTTTTTT. The full variable domain, with the rest looked up from reference TRBV15 and TRBJ1-4, is DAMVIQNPRYQVTQFGKPVTLSCSQTLNHNVMYWYQQKSSQAPKLLFHYYDKDFNNEADTPDNFQSRRPNTSFCFLDIRSPGLGDTAMYLCATSRTGVGQEKLFFGSGTQLSVL.